The next 21 T cell receptor beta chains were all read from a single sample in a study of T cell responses to AZD1222 COVID-19 vaccine (dated by TCRdb to the early 2020s). In light of the paper, this sample's time point label describes: baseline before first vaccination. The library was prepared using the immunoSEQ multiplex PCR assay. The clones in this table, taken by TCRdb from immuneACCESS, are in-frame only. Not every clone is retained; where verified, under half of the shortfall comes from an unresolved V gene, and the cause of the rest is unknown. Across this sample there are approximately 120,000 clones, with around nine tenths seen only once. The ten most abundant clones make up roughly a sixth of the sample. The sample in question was peripheral blood, obtained on day 0 of AZD1222 vaccination. These receptors came from an adult in good health.

The CDR3 nucleotides read TGTGCCATCAGCAGACAGGGCCTGAACACTGAAGCTTTCTTT. It translates to CAISRQGLNTEAFF. The rearrangement joins TRBV10-3 to TRBJ1-1; 7 nucleotides align to TRBD1. Germline CDR1 is ENHRY and CDR2 is SYGVKD. The V segment lost 6 bases and the J segment 0 bases; nucleotides outside the gene matches: 4. CDR3 length: 14 amino acids.

The J gene is TRBJ2-5, the V gene TRBV6-4; TRBD2 matches at 9 bases. V lost 6 bases to trimming and J lost 5 bases; unmatched junction nucleotides: 4. CDR3 length equals 13 residues. Germline values: CDR1 MRHNA, CDR2 SNTAGT. CDR3 nucleotide sequence: TGTGCCAGCAGCCCACTAGCGGGCGAGACCCAGTACTTC. This sequence encodes CASSPLAGETQYF.

This clone came up a few times. V and J are TRBV6-2 or TRBV6-3 and TRBJ1-2, with 9 positions matching TRBD1. The junction had 11 bases not matched to a gene; V was cut back by 4 bases and J by 8 bases. The CDR3 runs 15 residues. Germline CDR1 is MNHEY and CDR2 is SVGEGT. CDR3 residues: CASSSRDRDLGGYTF. The CDR3 bases are TGTGCCAGCAGTTCCCGGGACAGGGACTTGGGAGGCTACACCTTC.

The V call is TRBV6-5, the J call TRBJ2-1; either TRBD1 or TRBD2 may fit D (5 bases each). From germline, CDR1 is MNHEY and CDR2 SVGAGI. V lost 4 bases and J 0 bases, leaving 13 bases between the germline ends. The CDR3 runs to 16 residues. The DNA of the CDR3 is TGTGCCAGCAGTTCCCCCGGGGCCTCCTCCTACAATGAGCAGTTCTTC. As protein: CASSSPGASSYNEQFF.

The chain employs TRBV9 and TRBJ1-2; weak D call: TRBD1 (5 bases). V lost 4 bases, J lost 2 bases, and 18 bases lay in between. The CDR3 is made up of 16 amino acids. Germline CDR1 reads SGDLS; CDR2 reads YYNGEE. Written as DNA, the CDR3 is TGTGCCAGCAGCCCAGACGCGGGACCGTGGAACTATGGCTACACCTTC. Translation gives CASSPDAGPWNYGYTF.

The chain carries TRBV5-1 and TRBJ1-1; D perhaps matches TRBD1 (6 bases). Germline assignment: CDR1 SGHRS and CDR2 YFSETQ. The CDR3 spans 16 residues. Trimming took off 1 base at V and 5 bases at J, with 18 bases between the two ends. CDR3 sequence (DNA): TGCGCCAGCAGCTTGTTTCCCGGGCAGGGGAATACTGAAGCTTTCTTT. Its translation is CASSLFPGQGNTEAFF.

The chain recombines TRBV15 with TRBJ2-1, with 8 bases lining up with TRBD2. CDR3 length: 15 amino acids. Germline CDR1 LNHNV, CDR2 YYDKDF (reference sequence). V was clipped by 2 bases and J by 8 bases; unmatched bases: 8. The CDR3 reads CATSRFPGGRDEQFF. The CDR3, as DNA: TGTGCCACCAGCAGATTCCCGGGAGGGCGCGATGAGCAGTTCTTC.

This clone was counted a single time. CDR3 in amino acids: CASSLGGGSRTDTQYF. CDR3 DNA sequence: TGCGCCAGCAGCTTGGGGGGAGGTAGCCGCACAGATACGCAGTATTTT. The chain has TRBV5-1 and TRBJ2-3; a possible D gene is TRBD2 (6 bases). The CDR3 is 16 amino acids. The germline V and J ends were trimmed by 0 bases and 1 base, with 12 bases remaining between them. Germline-derived CDR1 and CDR2 are SGHRS and YFSETQ. The full variable domain, with the rest looked up from reference TRBV5-1 and TRBJ2-3, is KAGVTQTPRYLIKTRGQQVTLSCSPISGHRSVSWYQQTPGQGLQFLFEYFSETQRNKGNFPGRFSGRQFSNSRSEMNVSTLELGDSALYLCASSLGGGSRTDTQYFGPGTRLTVL.

The V call is TRBV5-1, the J call TRBJ2-1; 7 bases map to TRBD2. Trimming removed 4 bases from V and 4 bases from J; junction bases left unmatched: 11. This CDR3 is built from 16 residues. Germline loops: CDR1 SGHRS, CDR2 YFSETQ. Written as DNA, the CDR3 is TGCGCCAGCAGCCCAACTATAGCGGGTCCTTACAATGAGCAGTTCTTC. Translation gives CASSPTIAGPYNEQFF.

This clone was seen a single time. The gene calls are TRBV5-1 and TRBJ1-2; 8 positions agree with TRBD1. Trimming took 0 bases from V and 4 from J; bases not matched to a gene: 5. The CDR3 loop spans 15 amino acids. Germline V gene data show CDR1 as SGHRS and CDR2 as YFSETQ. The CDR3 DNA follows: TGCGCCAGCAGCTTGGGGACAGGGAGACCCTATGGCTACACCTTC. This encodes CASSLGTGRPYGYTF.

The chain carries TRBV7-8 and TRBJ2-3; D is possibly TRBD1 or TRBD2 (5 bases each). The CDR3 runs to 15 residues. V gave up 1 base and J gave up 2 bases, with 10 bases separating them. CDR1 is SGHVS and CDR2 is FQNEAQ in the germline V gene. CDR3 region: CASSLVGGSTDTQYF. CDR3 DNA: TGTGCCAGCAGCTTAGTTGGGGGTTCCACAGATACGCAGTATTTT.

The CDR3 region is CASSFSYEQYF. In nucleotides, the CDR3 is TGTGCCAGCAGTTTCTCCTACGAGCAGTACTTC. The chain uses TRBV27 and TRBJ2-7; D call uncertain. Germline loops: CDR1 MNHEY, CDR2 SMNVEV (reference sequence). The V and J ends lost 3 bases and 0 bases respectively, with 0 bases between them. This CDR3 is 11 amino acids long.

V and J are TRBV15 and TRBJ2-7, with 11 bases matching TRBD1. The CDR3 has 12 amino acids. After removal of 7 bases from V and 7 bases from J, the junction contained 3 bases not matched to a gene. Germline CDR1 is LNHNV and CDR2 is YYDKDF (reference sequence). The CDR3 region is CATTWDRGEQYF. The DNA for the CDR3 is TGTGCCACCACCTGGGACAGGGGGGAGCAGTACTTC.

The chain combines TRBV5-1 with TRBJ2-1, with 8 bases matching TRBD2. CDR1 is SGHRS, CDR2 YFSETQ, per germline. CDR3 size: 14 residues. The V and J ends lost 4 bases and 5 bases, in that order; junction bases with no gene match: 5. In nucleotides, the CDR3 is TGCGCCAGCAGCCCAACTAGCGGAAACAATGAGCAGTTCTTC. It codes for CASSPTSGNNEQFF. Full variable domain (missing parts from reference TRBV5-1 and TRBJ2-1): KAGVTQTPRYLIKTRGQQVTLSCSPISGHRSVSWYQQTPGQGLQFLFEYFSETQRNKGNFPGRFSGRQFSNSRSEMNVSTLELGDSALYLCASSPTSGNNEQFFGPGTRLTVL.

CDR3 residues: CAIGAGGANVLTF. The DNA of the CDR3 is TGTGCCATAGGAGCGGGCGGGGCCAACGTCCTGACTTTC. The chain joins TRBV19 to TRBJ2-6, with D tentatively TRBD2 (6 bases). The germline V and J ends were trimmed by 10 bases and 4 bases, with 11 bases remaining between them. Germline V gene data show CDR1 as LNHDA and CDR2 as SQIVND (reference sequence). The CDR3 totals 13 residues.

J is TRBJ1-1 and V is TRBV19, with 7 bases fitting TRBD1. The CDR3 spans 13 residues. CDR1 and CDR2 from the germline V gene are LNHDA and SQIVND (reference sequence). The junction had 4 bases not matched to a gene; V was cut back by 9 bases and J by 0 bases. CDR3 region: CASKTGMNTEAFF. DNA for the CDR3: TGTGCCAGCAAGACAGGGATGAACACTGAAGCTTTCTTT.

This clone was detected only a few times. V gene TRBV14 combines with J gene TRBJ1-4, with D perhaps matching TRBD1 (5 bases). The length of the CDR3 is 16 residues. Looked up from germline, CDR1 is SGHDN and CDR2 is FVKESK. Trimming removed 2 bases at V and 2 bases at J, with 12 bases between. CDR3 amino acids: CASSQWGPATNEKLFF. The CDR3 DNA follows: TGTGCCAGCAGCCAATGGGGCCCTGCGACTAATGAAAAACTGTTTTTT. Variable domain in full (rest from reference TRBV14 and TRBJ1-4): EAGVTQFPSHSVIEKGQTVTLRCDPISGHDNLYWYRRVMGKEIKFLLHFVKESKQDESGMPNNRFLAERTGGTYSTLKVQPAELEDSGVYFCASSQWGPATNEKLFFGSGTQLSVL.

This clone was observed a few times. The chain links TRBV6-4 to TRBJ1-4, with 9 bases fitting TRBD1. This CDR3 is 18 amino acids long. J was trimmed by 4 bases and V by 2 bases; bases with no gene match: 11. Germline V lookup: CDR1 MRHNA, CDR2 SNTAGT. CDR3 region: CASSDPSPGTGINEKLFF. For the CDR3, the DNA is TGTGCCAGCAGTGACCCCAGTCCCGGGACAGGGATTAATGAAAAACTGTTTTTT.

The rearrangement joins TRBV14 to TRBJ2-1; the match to TRBD2 covers 7 bases. Germline V gene lookup returns CDR1 SGHDN and CDR2 FVKESK. V was pared by 5 bases and J by 4 bases, with 8 bases of the junction left unmatched. CDR3 size: 15 residues. In DNA, the CDR3 is TGTGCCAGCAGCGCTTGGGCTAGCGGATACAATGAGCAGTTCTTC. It encodes CASSAWASGYNEQFF. Full variable domain (rest looked up from reference TRBV14 and TRBJ2-1): EAGVTQFPSHSVIEKGQTVTLRCDPISGHDNLYWYRRVMGKEIKFLLHFVKESKQDESGMPNNRFLAERTGGTYSTLKVQPAELEDSGVYFCASSAWASGYNEQFFGPGTRLTVL.

The genes are TRBV5-4 and TRBJ1-1; 8 bases fit TRBD1. The CDR3 consists of 15 residues. J was trimmed by 4 bases and V by 1 base; bases with no gene match: 6. Germline CDR1 SGHNT, CDR2 YYREEE (reference sequence). The CDR3: CASSLSGRGPTEAFF. Here the CDR3 DNA reads TGTGCCAGCAGCTTGTCGGGCAGGGGGCCCACTGAAGCTTTCTTT.

The J gene is TRBJ1-5, the V gene TRBV27; no reliable D call. The germline V gene encodes CDR1 MNHEY and CDR2 SMNVEV (reference sequence). The ends were cut back, 5 bases at V and 2 bases at J, with 10 bases in the middle. The CDR3 extends over 14 amino acids. The CDR3 reads CASSPTLGNQPQHF. CDR3 bases: TGTGCCAGCAGTCCTACCCTTGGCAATCAGCCCCAGCATTTT.